This T cell receptor beta chain was captured in a study of blood T cell repertoires in COVID-19. Two negative PCRs, clearance, or symptom resolution had been documented for recovered Cohort 3 donors. V was clipped by 10 bases and J by 2 bases; unmatched bases: 25. There are 19 residues in the CDR3. Germline loops: CDR1 LNHDA, CDR2 SQIVND (reference sequence). Per the authors' pipeline: It was from reference gene primer amplification that nucleated cell counts were estimated. The table came from immunoSEQ multiplex PCR; TCRdb's copy has only in-frame clones and leaves some out. That table is the source of V, J and clone size, and D and trimming were worked out from the DNA. This sample has fewer than 400,000 clones; 80% to 95% occur once, and the top ten carry about 18%.

What was sequenced was PBMCs or T cells enriched from blood (not recorded which). This rearrangement joins TRBV19 to TRBJ1-1; 7 bases fit TRBD1. This sequence originates from a woman in her thirties who had recovered from COVID-19. This CDR3 reads CATKAGTETFSPLNTEAFF. The CDR3 DNA is TGTGCCACCAAGGCGGGGACAGAGACCTTTTCACCTTTAAACACTGAAGCTTTCTTT.